The 13 T cell receptor beta chains presented below share a single source sample, sequenced in a study of shared clonotypes between healthy human individuals. Measured with immunoSEQ multiplex PCR; TCRdb has only the in-frame clones, and not every one. Found here are 1.6 million or so clones, roughly 98.5% of them singletons; the top ten hold approximately 0.4%. Sequencing was carried out using naive CD4+ T cells sorted from blood. The subset is: CD45RA+ positively selected. The receptors stem from a man aged 25-40 years in good health.

In the case of this clone: The same CDR3 arises from other DNA sequences in this sample as well. CDR3 sequence: CASSPTADTQYF. CDR3 coding DNA: TGCGCCAGCAGCCCGACAGCAGATACGCAGTATTTT. This chain connects TRBV5-1 to TRBJ2-3; D perhaps matches TRBD1 (5 bases). Germline V CDR1 and CDR2: SGHRS, YFSETQ. V was trimmed by 4 bases and J by 4 bases, leaving 7 bases between them. The CDR3 is 12 amino acids.

Of note for this clone: The sample carries other DNA sequences with the same CDR3. J is TRBJ2-7 and V is TRBV5-1, with 10 bases that match TRBD2. This CDR3 has 14 amino acids. Germline CDR1 SGHRS, CDR2 YFSETQ. Trimming took 1 base from V and 2 from J; bases not matched to a gene: 0. The CDR3 DNA follows: TGCGCCAGCAGCTTGACTAGCGGGACCTACGAGCAGTACTTC. It translates to CASSLTSGTYEQYF.

This clone appeared a single time. The genes are TRBV5-4 and TRBJ2-7, with 11 bases aligning to TRBD1. CDR3 length: 15 amino acids. The ends lost 3 bases at V and 6 bases at J; junction bases unmatched: 8. CDR1 and CDR2 from the germline V gene are SGHNT and YYREEE (reference sequence). CDR3 residues: CASSSTRDRGGEQYF. The CDR3 DNA is TGTGCCAGCAGCTCTACACGGGACAGGGGGGGCGAGCAGTACTTC. Drawing the rest from reference TRBV5-4 and TRBJ2-7, the complete variable domain is ETGVTQSPTHLIKTRGQQVTLRCSSQSGHNTVSWYQQALGQGPQFIFQYYREEENGRGNFPPRFSGLQFPNYSSELNVNALELDDSALYLCASSSTRDRGGEQYFGPGTRLTVT.

The CDR3 protein is CARAGHELENTEAFF. CDR3 DNA sequence: TGTGCTCGGGCAGGGCACGAACTAGAGAACACTGAAGCTTTCTTT. V gene TRBV30 combines with J gene TRBJ1-1; D is possibly TRBD1 (5 bases). From germline, CDR1 is GTSNPN and CDR2 SVGIG (reference sequence). The CDR3 has 15 residues.

The rearrangement uses TRBV28 and TRBJ1-5; D is ambiguous. Trimming pared 2 bases from V and 7 bases from J, leaving 12 bases between. CDR1 is MDHEN and CDR2 is SYDVKM in the germline V gene. There are 14 residues in the CDR3. Here the CDR3 DNA reads TGTGCCAGCAGTTTAAAGAGGTCTGGGCAGCCCCAGCATTTT. As protein: CASSLKRSGQPQHF.

This clone was recorded once. The sample carries other DNA sequences with the same CDR3. The chain employs TRBV7-2 and TRBJ1-1; the match to TRBD1 covers 8 bases. From germline, CDR1 is SGHTA and CDR2 FQGNSA. There are 15 residues in the CDR3. Germline trimming cut 5 bases from V and 0 bases from J; bases unmatched to any gene: 5. CDR3 sequence (DNA): TGTGCCAGCAGCACCCGACAGGGGATGAACACTGAAGCTTTCTTT. It specifies CASSTRQGMNTEAFF.

The chain employs TRBV5-1 and TRBJ2-3; the match to TRBD2 covers 13 bases. The V and J ends lost 0 bases and 5 bases, in that order; junction bases with no gene match: 6. The CDR3 totals 17 residues. Germline assignment: CDR1 SGHRS and CDR2 YFSETQ. The CDR3 sequence: CASSLDPLAGGKDTQYF. In nucleotides, the CDR3 is TGCGCCAGCAGCTTGGACCCACTAGCGGGAGGGAAAGATACGCAGTATTTT.

This chain uses TRBV5-1 with TRBJ1-1; D unclear. V was trimmed by 1 base and J by 5 bases, leaving 15 bases between them. The CDR3 contains 15 residues. In germline, CDR1 is SGHRS, CDR2 YFSETQ. CDR3 residues: CASSLKATLGTEAFF. The DNA of the CDR3 is TGCGCCAGCAGCTTGAAGGCCACACTTGGGACTGAAGCTTTCTTT.

In this sample, this clone turned up once. This chain connects TRBV6-5 to TRBJ2-2; the D gene could be TRBD1 or TRBD2 (5 bases each). Germline V gene sequence: CDR1 MNHEY, CDR2 SVGAGI. The CDR3 runs to 16 residues. V lost 2 bases and J lost 4, with 14 bases in between. This CDR3 reads CASSYRTGRGTGELFF. CDR3 DNA: TGTGCCAGCAGTTACAGGACGGGAAGGGGCACCGGGGAGCTGTTTTTT.

This clone has only one observation. The V call is TRBV9, the J call TRBJ2-5, with 7 bases fitting TRBD1. CDR3 length: 14 amino acids. In germline, CDR1 is SGDLS, CDR2 YYNGEE. The J segment lost 1 base and the V segment lost 4 bases, leaving 4 bases of the junction unmatched. The CDR3 here is CASSPTGIQETQYF. CDR3 nucleotides: TGTGCCAGCAGCCCGACAGGGATCCAAGAGACCCAGTACTTC. Based on the CDR3 plus reference TRBV9 and TRBJ2-5, the full variable domain is DSGVTQTPKHLITATGQRVTLRCSPRSGDLSVYWYQQSLDQGLQFLIQYYNGEERAKGNILERFSAQQFPDLHSELNLSSLELGDSALYFCASSPTGIQETQYFGPGTRLLVL.

V gene TRBV25-1 combines with J gene TRBJ2-2; TRBD2 aligns across 13 bases. Trimming cost V 3 bases and J 4 bases; bases outside gene matches: 8. Germline CDR1 is MGHDK and CDR2 is SYGVNS. The CDR3 is 18 residues long. The DNA for the CDR3 is TGTGCCAGCAGTGAGTCGGGACTAGCGGGAAAGGTCACCGGGGAGCTGTTTTTT. Its translation is CASSESGLAGKVTGELFF.

The rearrangement joins TRBV28 to TRBJ2-3; 10 bases are a match to TRBD1. The V segment lost 4 bases and the J segment 2 bases; nucleotides outside the gene matches: 12. The germline V gene has CDR1 MDHEN and CDR2 SYDVKM. The CDR3 runs to 18 residues. CDR3 region: CASSYGSRTGGFTDTQYF. Here the CDR3 DNA reads TGTGCCAGCAGTTATGGCTCACGGACAGGGGGTTTCACAGATACGCAGTATTTT.

V usage is TRBV7-9 and J usage is TRBJ2-7, with D perhaps matching TRBD2 (6 bases). Trimming cost V 8 bases and J 3 bases, with 11 bases left between them. The CDR3 runs 12 residues. Germline CDR1 is SEHNR and CDR2 is FQNEAQ (reference sequence). The CDR3 region has the DNA TGTGCCAGCGGTGCGGGGTACTACGAGCAGTACTTC. It specifies CASGAGYYEQYF.